The clone carrying this T cell receptor (beta chain) was recorded many times. Germline assignment: CDR1 SGHTA and CDR2 FQGNSA. V was pared by 4 bases and J by 5 bases, with 5 bases of the junction left unmatched. CDR3 length equals 14 residues. This sample stems from a study of regulatory T cells in long-lasting Graves disease. Study as a whole: Graves' patients who were just diagnosed had used antithyroid drugs for under 3 months.

Arm-PCR of CDR3 regions and iRepertoire HTBI primers were the basis on which TCR beta libraries were built. Via MiXCR, TCRdb re-called the multiplex PCR reads, giving one row per CDR3 protein. This table holds more than 300,000 distinct CDR3 sequences, 15% to 18% found once. Described time point: newly diagnosed GD, antithyroid drugs for less than 3 months. PBMC-extracted RNA yielded the TCR library. This clonotype was obtained from a female donor with Graves disease. This sample comprised peripheral blood mononuclear cells (PBMCs), obtained at new diagnosis, from a patient treated with antithyroid drugs. The V call is TRBV7-2, the J call TRBJ2-5, with 9 positions matching TRBD1. CDR3 in amino acids: CASSSGQGWETQYF. CDR3 nucleotide sequence: TGTGCCAGCAGCTCCGGACAGGGGTGGGAGACCCAGTACTTC.